This T cell receptor (beta chain) emerged from a study of T cells expressing NK-cell markers. Study-wide context: With respect to HCMV, seven of the eight sequenced donors were seropositive, and one was seronegative.

Using the 5' RACE reads, TCRdb records one entry per CDR3 protein without DNA. The repertoire shows 200,000 to 300,000 distinct CDR3 sequences; the top ten hold more than 3.5%. Study-wide points: Dominant NKG2C+ clonotypes accounted for roughly 1.0-7.5% of CD8+ T cells in a handful of donors. Once again these clonotypes came out on top in the CD3+CD56-NKG2C+ fraction of a few donors.

Comment on this clonotype: The antigen is undetermined.

CDR3 length: 19 amino acids. Germline loops: CDR1 MDHEN, CDR2 SYDVKM. The receptor was derived from a woman aged 18 to 75 in good health. What was sequenced was blood T cells: a sorted CD56 or NKG2C T cell subset, CD4+ or CD8+ T cells, or bulk PBMC T cells (not recorded which). V gene TRBV28 combines with J gene TRBJ2-3; TCRdb picks TRBD1, but there is no DNA to check that call. Here the CDR3 reads CASSLSPSPRPGYTDTQYF.